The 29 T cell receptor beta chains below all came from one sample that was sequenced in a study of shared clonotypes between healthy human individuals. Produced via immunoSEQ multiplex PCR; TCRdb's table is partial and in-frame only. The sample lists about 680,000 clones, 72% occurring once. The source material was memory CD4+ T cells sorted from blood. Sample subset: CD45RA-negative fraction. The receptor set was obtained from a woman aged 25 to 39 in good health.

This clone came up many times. Here the CDR3 reads CASKGGGIITGELFF. Here the CDR3 DNA reads TGCGCCAGCAAAGGCGGCGGGATCATCACCGGGGAGCTGTTTTTT. This chain links TRBV5-1 with TRBJ2-2; TRBD2 might be the D (6 bases). The CDR3 consists of 15 residues. With 6 bases removed from V and 4 bases from J, the gap between germline ends came to 16 bases. Per germline, CDR1 SGHRS and CDR2 YFSETQ.

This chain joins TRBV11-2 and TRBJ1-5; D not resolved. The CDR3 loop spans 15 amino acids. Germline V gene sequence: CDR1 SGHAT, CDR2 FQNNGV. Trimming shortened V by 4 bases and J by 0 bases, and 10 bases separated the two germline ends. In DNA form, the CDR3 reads TGTGCCAGCAGCTGGAACCCGAATAGCAATCAGCCCCAGCATTTT. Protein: CASSWNPNSNQPQHF.

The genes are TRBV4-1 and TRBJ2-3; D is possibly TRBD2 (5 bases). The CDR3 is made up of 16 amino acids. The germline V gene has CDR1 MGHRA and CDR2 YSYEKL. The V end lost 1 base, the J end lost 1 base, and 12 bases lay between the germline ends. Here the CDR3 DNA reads TGCGCCAGCAGCCAAGTGGACGGAGGTGGCACAGATACGCAGTATTTT. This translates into CASSQVDGGGTDTQYF.

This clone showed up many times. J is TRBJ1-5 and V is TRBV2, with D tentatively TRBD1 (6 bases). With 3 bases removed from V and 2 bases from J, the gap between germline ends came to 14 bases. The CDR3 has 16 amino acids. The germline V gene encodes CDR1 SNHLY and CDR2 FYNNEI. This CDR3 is CASSDTGTLRNQPQHF. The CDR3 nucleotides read TGTGCCAGCAGTGACACAGGGACCCTGCGCAATCAGCCCCAGCATTTT. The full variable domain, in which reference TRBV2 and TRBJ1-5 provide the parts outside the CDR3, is EPEVTQTPSHQVTQMGQEVILRCVPISNHLYFYWYRQILGQKVEFLVSFYNNEISEKSEIFDDQFSVERPDGSNFTLKIRSTKLEDSAMYFCASSDTGTLRNQPQHFGDGTRLSIL.

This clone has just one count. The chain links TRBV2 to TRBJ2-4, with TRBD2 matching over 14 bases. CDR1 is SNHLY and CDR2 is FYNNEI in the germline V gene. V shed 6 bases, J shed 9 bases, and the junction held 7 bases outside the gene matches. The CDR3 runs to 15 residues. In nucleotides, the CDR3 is TGTGCCAGCAGCGGGACTAGCGGGAGTGAGAGCATTCAGTACTTC. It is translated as CASSGTSGSESIQYF. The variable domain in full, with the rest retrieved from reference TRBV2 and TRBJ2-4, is EPEVTQTPSHQVTQMGQEVILRCVPISNHLYFYWYRQILGQKVEFLVSFYNNEISEKSEIFDDQFSVERPDGSNFTLKIRSTKLEDSAMYFCASSGTSGSESIQYFGAGTRLSVL.

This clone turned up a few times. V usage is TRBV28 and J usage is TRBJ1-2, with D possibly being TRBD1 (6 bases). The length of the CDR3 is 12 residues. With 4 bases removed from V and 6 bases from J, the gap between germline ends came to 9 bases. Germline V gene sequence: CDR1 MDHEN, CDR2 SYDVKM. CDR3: CASSSGQDGYTF. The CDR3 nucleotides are TGTGCCAGCAGTTCGGGACAAGATGGCTACACCTTC.

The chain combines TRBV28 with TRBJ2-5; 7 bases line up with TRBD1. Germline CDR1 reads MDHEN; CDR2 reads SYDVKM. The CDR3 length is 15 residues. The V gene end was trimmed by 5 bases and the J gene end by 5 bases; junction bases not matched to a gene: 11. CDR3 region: CASSPSQGSLETQYF. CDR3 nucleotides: TGTGCCAGCAGTCCCTCACAGGGGAGTTTGGAGACCCAGTACTTC.

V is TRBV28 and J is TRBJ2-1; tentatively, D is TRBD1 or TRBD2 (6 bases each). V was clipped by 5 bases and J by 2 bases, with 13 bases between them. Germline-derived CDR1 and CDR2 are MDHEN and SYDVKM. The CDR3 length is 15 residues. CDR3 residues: CASSRPGAAYNEQFF. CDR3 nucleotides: TGTGCCAGCAGTCGCCCGGGGGCTGCCTACAATGAGCAGTTCTTC.

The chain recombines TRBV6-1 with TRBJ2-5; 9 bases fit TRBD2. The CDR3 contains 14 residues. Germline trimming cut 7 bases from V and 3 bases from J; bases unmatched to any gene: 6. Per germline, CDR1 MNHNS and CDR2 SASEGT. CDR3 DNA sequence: TGTGCCAGCACGCCTAGCGGGACAAAAGAGACCCAGTACTTC. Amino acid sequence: CASTPSGTKETQYF.

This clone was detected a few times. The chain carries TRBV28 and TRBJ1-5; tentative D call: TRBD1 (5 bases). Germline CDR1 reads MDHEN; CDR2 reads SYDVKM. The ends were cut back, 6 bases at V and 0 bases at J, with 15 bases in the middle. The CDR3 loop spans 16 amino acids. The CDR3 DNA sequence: TGTGCCAGCAGAGCTCGACAGTTCTATAGCAATCAGCCCCAGCATTTT. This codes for CASRARQFYSNQPQHF.

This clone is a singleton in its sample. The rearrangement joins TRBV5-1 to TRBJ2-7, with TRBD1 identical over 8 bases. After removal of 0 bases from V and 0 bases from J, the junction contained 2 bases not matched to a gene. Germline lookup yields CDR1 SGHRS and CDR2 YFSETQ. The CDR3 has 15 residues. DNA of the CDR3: TGCGCCAGCAGCTTGGGGGGGACAGGCTCCTACGAGCAGTACTTC. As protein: CASSLGGTGSYEQYF.

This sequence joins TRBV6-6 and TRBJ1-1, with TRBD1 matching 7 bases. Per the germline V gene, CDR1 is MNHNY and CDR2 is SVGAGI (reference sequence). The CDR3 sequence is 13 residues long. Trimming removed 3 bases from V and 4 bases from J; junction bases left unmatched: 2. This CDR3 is CASSYSGGTEAFF. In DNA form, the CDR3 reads TGTGCCAGCAGTTATTCAGGGGGCACTGAAGCTTTCTTT.

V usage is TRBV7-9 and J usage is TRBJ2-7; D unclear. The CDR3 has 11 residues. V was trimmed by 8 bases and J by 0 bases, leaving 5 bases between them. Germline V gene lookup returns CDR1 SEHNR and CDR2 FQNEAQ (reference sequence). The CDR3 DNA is TGTGCCAGCGGCCTCTCCTACGAGCAGTACTTC. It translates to CASGLSYEQYF.

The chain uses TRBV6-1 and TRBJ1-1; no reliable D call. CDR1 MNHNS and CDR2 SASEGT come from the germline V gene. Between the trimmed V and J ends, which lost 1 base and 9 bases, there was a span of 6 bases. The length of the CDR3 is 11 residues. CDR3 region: CASSEGIKAFF. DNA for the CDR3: TGTGCCAGCAGTGAAGGAATTAAAGCTTTCTTT.

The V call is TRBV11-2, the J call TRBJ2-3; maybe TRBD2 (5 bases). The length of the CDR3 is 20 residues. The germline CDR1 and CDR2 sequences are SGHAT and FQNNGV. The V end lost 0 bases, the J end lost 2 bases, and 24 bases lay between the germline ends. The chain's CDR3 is CASSLEPGTARRKVTDTQYF. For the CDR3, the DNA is TGTGCCAGCAGCTTAGAACCGGGAACCGCGCGCCGAAAGGTCACAGATACGCAGTATTTT.

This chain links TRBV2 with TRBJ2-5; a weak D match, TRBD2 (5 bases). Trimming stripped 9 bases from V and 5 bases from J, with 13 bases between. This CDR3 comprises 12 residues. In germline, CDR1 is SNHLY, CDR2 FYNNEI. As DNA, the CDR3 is TGTGCCAGGGGTGGAGGTACGGAGACCCAGTACTTC. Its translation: CARGGGTETQYF.

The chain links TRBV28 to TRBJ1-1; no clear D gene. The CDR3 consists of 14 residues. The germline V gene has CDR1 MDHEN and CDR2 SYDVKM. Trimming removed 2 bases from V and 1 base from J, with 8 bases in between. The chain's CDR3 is CASSLPRWNTEAFF. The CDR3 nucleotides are TGTGCCAGCAGTTTACCGCGATGGAACACTGAAGCTTTCTTT.

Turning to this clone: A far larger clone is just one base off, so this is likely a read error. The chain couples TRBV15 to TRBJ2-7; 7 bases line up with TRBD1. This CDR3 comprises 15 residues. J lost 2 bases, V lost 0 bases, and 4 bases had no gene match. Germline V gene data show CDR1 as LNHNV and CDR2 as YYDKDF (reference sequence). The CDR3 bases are TGTGCCACCAGCAGAGAGGGGACAGTTGCCTACGAGCAGTACTTC. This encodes CATSREGTVAYEQYF.

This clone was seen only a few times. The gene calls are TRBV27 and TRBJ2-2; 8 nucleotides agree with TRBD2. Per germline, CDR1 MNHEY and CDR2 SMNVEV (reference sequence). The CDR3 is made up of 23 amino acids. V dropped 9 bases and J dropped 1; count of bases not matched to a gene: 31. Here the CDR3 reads CARTMTASPGGRQLAGNTGELFF. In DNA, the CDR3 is TGTGCCAGGACCATGACAGCCTCGCCGGGGGGGCGGCAGCTAGCGGGGAACACCGGGGAGCTGTTTTTT.

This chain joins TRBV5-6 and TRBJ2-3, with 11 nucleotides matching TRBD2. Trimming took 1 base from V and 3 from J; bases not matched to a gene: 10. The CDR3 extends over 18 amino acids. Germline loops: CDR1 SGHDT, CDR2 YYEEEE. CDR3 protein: CASSLLTVASGRTDTQYF. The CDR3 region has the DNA TGTGCCAGCAGCTTGTTGACCGTCGCTAGCGGGAGGACAGATACGCAGTATTTT.

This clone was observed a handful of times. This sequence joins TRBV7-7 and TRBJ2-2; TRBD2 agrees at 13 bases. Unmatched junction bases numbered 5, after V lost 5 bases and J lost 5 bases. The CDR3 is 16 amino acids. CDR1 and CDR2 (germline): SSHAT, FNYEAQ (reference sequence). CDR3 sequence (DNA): TGTGCCAGCAGCCCAAGACTAGCGGGAGGTACCGGGGAGCTGTTTTTT. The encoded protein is CASSPRLAGGTGELFF.

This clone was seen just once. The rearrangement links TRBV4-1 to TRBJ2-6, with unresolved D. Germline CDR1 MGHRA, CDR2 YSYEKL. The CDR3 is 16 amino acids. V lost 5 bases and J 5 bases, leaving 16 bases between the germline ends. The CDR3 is CASSNEPQSRANVLTF. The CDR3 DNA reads TGCGCCAGCAGCAACGAACCACAAAGTCGGGCCAACGTCCTGACTTTC.

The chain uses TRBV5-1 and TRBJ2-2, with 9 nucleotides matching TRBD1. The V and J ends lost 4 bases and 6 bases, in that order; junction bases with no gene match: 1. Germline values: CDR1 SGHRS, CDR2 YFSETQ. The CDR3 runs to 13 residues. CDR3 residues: CASSRQGAGELFF. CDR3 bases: TGCGCCAGCAGCAGACAGGGGGCCGGGGAGCTGTTTTTT.

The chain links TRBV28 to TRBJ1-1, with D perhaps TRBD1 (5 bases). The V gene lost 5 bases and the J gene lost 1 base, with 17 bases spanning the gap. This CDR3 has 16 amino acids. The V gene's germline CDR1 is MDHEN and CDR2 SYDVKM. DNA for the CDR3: TGTGCCAGCAGTGGAGGGTGGGGCAGACAGAACACTGAAGCTTTCTTT. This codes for CASSGGWGRQNTEAFF.

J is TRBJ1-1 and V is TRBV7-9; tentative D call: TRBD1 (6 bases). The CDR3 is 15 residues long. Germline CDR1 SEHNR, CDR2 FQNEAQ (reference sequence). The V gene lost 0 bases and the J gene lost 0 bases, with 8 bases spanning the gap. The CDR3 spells CASSLATGLNTEAFF. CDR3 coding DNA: TGTGCCAGCAGCTTAGCGACAGGATTGAACACTGAAGCTTTCTTT.

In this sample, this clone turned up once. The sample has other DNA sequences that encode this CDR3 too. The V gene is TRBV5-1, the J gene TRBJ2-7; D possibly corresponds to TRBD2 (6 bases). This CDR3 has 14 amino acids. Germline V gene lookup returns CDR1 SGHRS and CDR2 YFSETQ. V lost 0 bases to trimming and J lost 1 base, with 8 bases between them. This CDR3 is CASSLEGLSYEQYF. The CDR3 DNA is TGCGCCAGCAGCTTGGAGGGACTTTCCTACGAGCAGTACTTC.

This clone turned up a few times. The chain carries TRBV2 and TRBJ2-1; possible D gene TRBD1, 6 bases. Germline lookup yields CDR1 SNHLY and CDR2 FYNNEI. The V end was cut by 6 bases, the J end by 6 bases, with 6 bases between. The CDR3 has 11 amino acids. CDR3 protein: CASRQGNEQFF. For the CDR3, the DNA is TGTGCCAGCAGACAGGGCAATGAGCAGTTCTTC.

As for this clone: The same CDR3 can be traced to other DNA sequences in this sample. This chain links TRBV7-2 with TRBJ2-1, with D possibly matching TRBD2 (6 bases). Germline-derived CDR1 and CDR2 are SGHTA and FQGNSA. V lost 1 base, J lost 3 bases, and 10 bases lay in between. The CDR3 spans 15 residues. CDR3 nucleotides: TGTGCCAGCAGCTTAGGTGCAGCGGGCTACAATGAGCAGTTCTTC. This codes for CASSLGAAGYNEQFF.

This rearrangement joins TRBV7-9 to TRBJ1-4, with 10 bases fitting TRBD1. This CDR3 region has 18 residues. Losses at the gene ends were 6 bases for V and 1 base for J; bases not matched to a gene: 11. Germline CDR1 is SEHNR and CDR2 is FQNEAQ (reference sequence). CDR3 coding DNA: TGTGCCAGCAGTTCACGACAGGGGGCGAGTGGAACTAATGAAAAACTGTTTTTT. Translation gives CASSSRQGASGTNEKLFF.